Listed below are T cell receptor beta chains from one sample, sequenced in a study of T cell responses to AZD1222 COVID-19 vaccine. Profiled with immunoSEQ multiplex PCR; TCRdb holds only in-frame clones, not every one. The sample records roughly 100,000 clones, 90% being singletons. The sequencing used peripheral blood, collected on day 0 of AZD1222 vaccination. The receptors stem from an adult in good health. Both conserved end residues are part of each CDR3. The D gene is left open where the match is weak. Rows give clone size only sometimes, using once, few, many, or a class for an expanded clone.

cdr3_nt: TGTGCCAGCCCTACAGTCGCCTATGGCTACACCTTC; cdr3_aa: CASPTVAYGYTF; v_call: TRBV2; d_call: .; clone_size: .; j_call: TRBJ1-2
cdr3_nt: TGTGCCAGCAGTGGAGGGACACCCGATAGCAATCAGCCCCAGCATTTT; cdr3_aa: CASSGGTPDSNQPQHF; v_call: TRBV6-1; d_call: .; clone_size: .; j_call: TRBJ1-5
cdr3_nt: TGTGCCAGCAGCTTGGGCGGGGCTACTAATGAAAAACTGTTTTTT; cdr3_aa: CASSLGGATNEKLFF; v_call: TRBV5-6; d_call: .; clone_size: .; j_call: TRBJ1-4
cdr3_nt: TGTGCCAGCAGTTTGAGGGGGGGATCTGGGGCCAACGTCCTGACTTTC; cdr3_aa: CASSLRGGSGANVLTF; v_call: TRBV6-2/TRBV6-3; d_call: .; clone_size: .; j_call: TRBJ2-6
cdr3_nt: TGCAGCGTTGACGGGGGCTCCTACAATGAGCAGTTCTTC; cdr3_aa: CSVDGGSYNEQFF; v_call: TRBV29-1; d_call: .; clone_size: .; j_call: TRBJ2-1
cdr3_nt: TGTGCCAGCAGTTATGGGGGACAGTATGGCTACACCTTC; cdr3_aa: CASSYGGQYGYTF; v_call: TRBV6-2/TRBV6-3; d_call: TRBD1; clone_size: .; j_call: TRBJ1-2
cdr3_nt: TGTGCCAGCAGTTTAGCGGGGGGGTATGAGCAGTTCTTC; cdr3_aa: CASSLAGGYEQFF; v_call: TRBV6-5; d_call: TRBD2; clone_size: .; j_call: TRBJ2-1
cdr3_nt: TGCGCCAGCAGCCCTACGGGACAATCTAACACTGAAGCTTTCTTT; cdr3_aa: CASSPTGQSNTEAFF; v_call: TRBV5-1; d_call: .; clone_size: .; j_call: TRBJ1-1
cdr3_nt: TGCGCCAGCAGCCAGGCCAGCGGGACTGCAGCTGTCAATGAGCAGTTCTTC; cdr3_aa: CASSQASGTAAVNEQFF; v_call: TRBV4-1; d_call: TRBD2; clone_size: .; j_call: TRBJ2-1
cdr3_nt: TGTGCCAGCAGCGGTGGTTGGAGGGCTGAAGCTTTCTTT; cdr3_aa: CASSGGWRAEAFF; v_call: TRBV6-5; d_call: .; clone_size: .; j_call: TRBJ1-1
cdr3_nt: TGTGCCAGCAGTTTATCGTCCTCCCGGGGCTATGGCTACACCTTC; cdr3_aa: CASSLSSSRGYGYTF; v_call: TRBV27; d_call: .; clone_size: .; j_call: TRBJ1-2
cdr3_nt: TGTGCCAGCAGCCCAGGAAGTGGGGGGAGCCAAGAGACCCAGTACTTC; cdr3_aa: CASSPGSGGSQETQYF; v_call: TRBV21-1; d_call: .; clone_size: .; j_call: TRBJ2-5
cdr3_nt: TGTGCCAGCAGCCCAGGCTGGGTGAGTGAAGCTTTCTTT; cdr3_aa: CASSPGWVSEAFF; v_call: TRBV28; d_call: .; clone_size: .; j_call: TRBJ1-1
cdr3_nt: TGTGCCAGCAATCAGACAGGGGGGGAAATAAATGAAAAACTGTTTTTT; cdr3_aa: CASNQTGGEINEKLFF; v_call: TRBV21-1; d_call: .; clone_size: .; j_call: TRBJ1-4
cdr3_nt: TGTGCCAGCAGCTCCCGGACAGGGTGGAATTCACCCCTCCACTTT; cdr3_aa: CASSSRTGWNSPLHF; v_call: TRBV9; d_call: TRBD1; clone_size: few; j_call: TRBJ1-6
cdr3_nt: TGTGCCTGGAGTGTGGGACTGACGACAGGGGGCTATGGCTACACCTTC; cdr3_aa: CAWSVGLTTGGYGYTF; v_call: TRBV30; d_call: TRBD1; clone_size: .; j_call: TRBJ1-2
cdr3_nt: TGTGCCAGCAGTGAAGGGATGGGTGCCCACAATGAGCAGTTCTTC; cdr3_aa: CASSEGMGAHNEQFF; v_call: TRBV6-1; d_call: .; clone_size: .; j_call: TRBJ2-1
cdr3_nt: TGCGCCAGCAGCCAAGCAAGGCCACCAGATACGCAGTATTTT; cdr3_aa: CASSQARPPDTQYF; v_call: TRBV4-1; d_call: .; clone_size: .; j_call: TRBJ2-3
cdr3_nt: TGTGCCACCTCCGGGACAGGGGATGGCTACACCTTC; cdr3_aa: CATSGTGDGYTF; v_call: TRBV19; d_call: TRBD1; clone_size: .; j_call: TRBJ1-2
cdr3_nt: TGCGCCAGCAGCTGGGGTGTTGGTAACACTGAAGCTTTCTTT; cdr3_aa: CASSWGVGNTEAFF; v_call: TRBV5-1; d_call: .; clone_size: .; j_call: TRBJ1-1
cdr3_nt: TGTGCCAGCAGTTACTCGCGAGGCTACGAGCAGTACTTC; cdr3_aa: CASSYSRGYEQYF; v_call: TRBV6-5; d_call: .; clone_size: .; j_call: TRBJ2-7
cdr3_nt: TGTGCCAGCAGCCAATCCTCTGGAAACACCATATATTTT; cdr3_aa: CASSQSSGNTIYF; v_call: TRBV16; d_call: .; clone_size: .; j_call: TRBJ1-3
cdr3_nt: TGTGCCAGCAGTTTATCCCCAGATGGGCCAGAGTCTCCCCCAGATACGCAGTATTTT; cdr3_aa: CASSLSPDGPESPPDTQYF; v_call: TRBV27; d_call: .; clone_size: .; j_call: TRBJ2-3
cdr3_nt: TGTGCCAGCAGTTATAATTCGGGAAACACCATATATTTT; cdr3_aa: CASSYNSGNTIYF; v_call: TRBV28; d_call: .; clone_size: .; j_call: TRBJ1-3
cdr3_nt: TGCGCCAGCAGCTTGCAAGGGGGCAACTTCGAGCAGTACTTC; cdr3_aa: CASSLQGGNFEQYF; v_call: TRBV5-1; d_call: TRBD1; clone_size: once; j_call: TRBJ2-7
cdr3_nt: TGTGCCAGCAGCCCTTTTAGCGGGGGCGGCACAGATACGCAGTATTTT; cdr3_aa: CASSPFSGGGTDTQYF; v_call: TRBV7-9; d_call: TRBD2; clone_size: .; j_call: TRBJ2-3
cdr3_nt: TGTGCCAGCAGCTTTATACCGGGACAGGTGTCCGGGGAGCTGTTTTTT; cdr3_aa: CASSFIPGQVSGELFF; v_call: TRBV5-7; d_call: TRBD1; clone_size: .; j_call: TRBJ2-2
cdr3_nt: TGTGCCAGCAGCCAAGACAGGAGCAGACAGCCCCAGCATTTT; cdr3_aa: CASSQDRSRQPQHF; v_call: TRBV3-1/TRBV3-2; d_call: .; clone_size: once; j_call: TRBJ1-5
cdr3_nt: TGTGCCACCAGTGATCCTTCCTTCCACTTAGCCTTC; cdr3_aa: CATSDPSFHLAF; v_call: TRBV24-1; d_call: .; clone_size: .; j_call: TRBJ1-2
cdr3_nt: TGTGCCAGCAGGCTAGCGGGGGGAGATGAGCAGTTCTTC; cdr3_aa: CASRLAGGDEQFF; v_call: TRBV7-9; d_call: TRBD2; clone_size: .; j_call: TRBJ2-1
cdr3_nt: TGTGCCAGCAGCCTTGGGGTCGAGCGTTTGAGCTCCTACGAGCAGTACTTC; cdr3_aa: CASSLGVERLSSYEQYF; v_call: TRBV3-1/TRBV3-2; d_call: .; clone_size: .; j_call: TRBJ2-7
cdr3_nt: TGTGCCATCAGTGAGTCGCAGGGTAATTGGCAGCCCCAGCATTTT; cdr3_aa: CAISESQGNWQPQHF; v_call: TRBV10-3; d_call: .; clone_size: once; j_call: TRBJ1-5
cdr3_nt: TGTGCCAGCAGTTTTTCTAACGGACAGGGAAAGGCTGAAGCTTTCTTT; cdr3_aa: CASSFSNGQGKAEAFF; v_call: TRBV6-6; d_call: TRBD1; clone_size: .; j_call: TRBJ1-1
cdr3_nt: TGTGCCTGGAGTGTACAGGGCAGGGAGACCGGGGAGCTGTTTTTT; cdr3_aa: CAWSVQGRETGELFF; v_call: TRBV30; d_call: .; clone_size: few; j_call: TRBJ2-2
cdr3_nt: TGTGCCAGCAGCTTATCTCAGAACACTGAAGCTTTCTTT; cdr3_aa: CASSLSQNTEAFF; v_call: TRBV7-7; d_call: .; clone_size: .; j_call: TRBJ1-1
cdr3_nt: TGTGCCAGCAGCTTAGTGGGTTTTGGCGAGCAGTACTTC; cdr3_aa: CASSLVGFGEQYF; v_call: TRBV11-2; d_call: .; clone_size: .; j_call: TRBJ2-7
cdr3_nt: TGTGCCTGGAGTGTAGACAGGCAACTCCACTTT; cdr3_aa: CAWSVDRQLHF; v_call: TRBV30; d_call: .; clone_size: .; j_call: TRBJ1-6
cdr3_nt: TGCGCCAGCAGCCAAGCCCGGGACAGAGCCTACGAGCAGTACTTC; cdr3_aa: CASSQARDRAYEQYF; v_call: TRBV4-3; d_call: TRBD1; clone_size: .; j_call: TRBJ2-7
cdr3_nt: TGTGCCAGCAGGACAGTTGGGAACACTGAAGCTTTCTTT; cdr3_aa: CASRTVGNTEAFF; v_call: TRBV21-1; d_call: .; clone_size: once; j_call: TRBJ1-1
cdr3_nt: TGCGCCAGCAGCCTAACCCCTAGCGGGGGCAGCCAAGAGACCCAGTACTTC; cdr3_aa: CASSLTPSGGSQETQYF; v_call: TRBV5-1; d_call: TRBD2; clone_size: .; j_call: TRBJ2-5
cdr3_nt: TGTGCCAGCGCCGTACAGTCTTTAGGCAATCAGCCCCAGCATTTT; cdr3_aa: CASAVQSLGNQPQHF; v_call: TRBV7-2; d_call: .; clone_size: .; j_call: TRBJ1-5
cdr3_nt: TGTGCCAGCAGTTACGCAGCAGAGAATCAGCCCCAGCATTTT; cdr3_aa: CASSYAAENQPQHF; v_call: TRBV6-2/TRBV6-3; d_call: .; clone_size: .; j_call: TRBJ1-5
cdr3_nt: TGTGCCAGCAGCTTTAATCTTGGGACTGAAGCTTTCTTT; cdr3_aa: CASSFNLGTEAFF; v_call: TRBV7-3; d_call: .; clone_size: once; j_call: TRBJ1-1
cdr3_nt: TGCGCCAGCAGCCAGTGGACAGCTAATTCACCCCTCCACTTT; cdr3_aa: CASSQWTANSPLHF; v_call: TRBV4-3; d_call: .; clone_size: .; j_call: TRBJ1-6
cdr3_nt: TGTGCCAGCAGTTCACAGGGCAACAATTCACCCCTCCACTTT; cdr3_aa: CASSSQGNNSPLHF; v_call: TRBV6-5; d_call: .; clone_size: .; j_call: TRBJ1-6
cdr3_nt: TGCGCCAGCAAACTAAAACAGGGAGACGAGCAGTACTTC; cdr3_aa: CASKLKQGDEQYF; v_call: TRBV10-1; d_call: .; clone_size: .; j_call: TRBJ2-7
cdr3_nt: TGCGCCAGCAGCTTGGGGGGTTTCGGCAGGTCCTTGGCCAAAGCTTTCTTT; cdr3_aa: CASSLGGFGRSLAKAFF; v_call: TRBV5-1; d_call: .; clone_size: .; j_call: TRBJ1-1
cdr3_nt: TGTGCCAGCAGCCAAGGTATTTTCATGGGCCTAGACTATGGCTACACCTTC; cdr3_aa: CASSQGIFMGLDYGYTF; v_call: TRBV3-1/TRBV3-2; d_call: .; clone_size: .; j_call: TRBJ1-2
cdr3_nt: TGTGCCAGCAGTGATGTATTCGGGGCAACTTGGAACACTGAAGCTTTCTTT; cdr3_aa: CASSDVFGATWNTEAFF; v_call: TRBV6-1; d_call: .; clone_size: .; j_call: TRBJ1-1
cdr3_nt: TGTGCCAGTAGTCCTCTCAGGGACTTTAACACTGAAGCTTTCTTT; cdr3_aa: CASSPLRDFNTEAFF; v_call: TRBV19; d_call: .; clone_size: .; j_call: TRBJ1-1
cdr3_nt: TGCGCCAGCAGCTTGGGGAGTACCGGGACAGGGCCCCATGAGCAGTTCTTC; cdr3_aa: CASSLGSTGTGPHEQFF; v_call: TRBV5-1; d_call: TRBD1; clone_size: once; j_call: TRBJ2-1
cdr3_nt: TGTGCCAGCAGCTTACCACTTAATGATGAGCAGTTCTTC; cdr3_aa: CASSLPLNDEQFF; v_call: TRBV7-2; d_call: .; clone_size: .; j_call: TRBJ2-1
cdr3_nt: TGTGCCTGGAGTGTACTAGGACAGGGGGCGAGAGCTTTCTTT; cdr3_aa: CAWSVLGQGARAFF; v_call: TRBV30; d_call: TRBD1; clone_size: few; j_call: TRBJ1-1
cdr3_nt: TGTGCCAGCAGCCGAAAAGATGGGACCCAGTACTTC; cdr3_aa: CASSRKDGTQYF; v_call: TRBV5-6; d_call: .; clone_size: .; j_call: TRBJ2-5
cdr3_nt: TGTGCCAGCAGCTTCCCAGGAGGTTATGGCTACACCTTC; cdr3_aa: CASSFPGGYGYTF; v_call: TRBV7-3; d_call: .; clone_size: .; j_call: TRBJ1-2
cdr3_nt: TGTGCCAGCAGCCCCCGGGACAGGGTGAATGAGCAGTTCTTC; cdr3_aa: CASSPRDRVNEQFF; v_call: TRBV4-2; d_call: TRBD1; clone_size: .; j_call: TRBJ2-1
cdr3_nt: TGTGCCAGCAGTTACCGGACAGGGTACAGCTATGGCTACACCTTC; cdr3_aa: CASSYRTGYSYGYTF; v_call: TRBV6-5; d_call: TRBD1; clone_size: .; j_call: TRBJ1-2
cdr3_nt: TGTGCCAGTTCTCAGTTTTCGGGGGAGCTGTTTTTT; cdr3_aa: CASSQFSGELFF; v_call: TRBV27; d_call: .; clone_size: .; j_call: TRBJ2-2
cdr3_nt: TGTGCCAGCAGTTTACCTAACTATGGCTACACCTTC; cdr3_aa: CASSLPNYGYTF; v_call: TRBV28; d_call: .; clone_size: .; j_call: TRBJ1-2
cdr3_nt: TGTGCCAGCAGTACAGGGGGCTATGGCTACACCTTC; cdr3_aa: CASSTGGYGYTF; v_call: TRBV28; d_call: TRBD1; clone_size: .; j_call: TRBJ1-2